This T cell receptor (beta chain) emerged from a study of Graves' ophthalmopathy and Graves' hyperthyroidism. Beta-chain TCR CDR3 regions were amplified from RNA transcripts. Investigators did first-round RT-PCR with HTBI primers, then second-round multiplex PCR. From the multiplex PCR reads, TCRdb called clonotypes with MiXCR, one entry per CDR3 protein. The data show roughly 300,000 distinct CDR3 sequences, 17% seen once. This clonotype was recorded many times. There are 13 residues in the CDR3. With 2 bases removed from V and 4 bases from J, the gap between germline ends came to 9 bases. Germline values: CDR1 SGHKS, CDR2 YYEKEE (reference sequence).

The chain uses TRBV5-5 and TRBJ1-1; TRBD1 is a possible D gene (5 bases). The receptor was derived from an adult man with Graves' ophthalmopathy. Sequencing used peripheral blood. In nucleotides, the CDR3 is TGTGCCAGCAGCTTTGCCAGGGCCACTGAAGCTTTCTTT. Its translation is CASSFARATEAFF.